This is a list of T cell receptor beta chains from one sample in a study of shared clonotypes between healthy human individuals. Data came from immunoSEQ multiplex PCR; TCRdb stores just in-frame clones and leaves some out. The sample yields 110,000 or so clones, about 70% seen once. The material sequenced was memory CD8+ T cells sorted from blood. Receptors were obtained from a woman in her twenties or thirties in good health. CDR3s include the opening cysteine and the closing phenylalanine or tryptophan. A D gene is named only where the DNA matches it firmly. Clone size is not always given. Where it is, it says once, few, many or a class for expanded clones.

cdr3_aa: CASSLVQGVHTDTQYF; cdr3_nt: TGTGCCAGCAGCTTAGTACAGGGGGTCCACACAGATACGCAGTATTTT; d_call: TRBD1; v_call: TRBV7-9; clone_size: many; cdr3_length: 16; j_call: TRBJ2-3
cdr3_aa: CASSQNNRSITGELFF; cdr3_nt: TGTGCCAGCAGCCAGAATAACCGTTCTATCACCGGGGAGCTGTTTTTT; d_call: NA; v_call: TRBV11-2; clone_size: NA; cdr3_length: 16; j_call: TRBJ2-2
cdr3_aa: CASSLFLADNEQFF; cdr3_nt: TGTGCCAGCAGTTTATTCCTAGCGGACAATGAGCAGTTCTTC; d_call: TRBD2; v_call: TRBV27; clone_size: NA; cdr3_length: 14; j_call: TRBJ2-1
cdr3_aa: CASSATGSSYEQYF; cdr3_nt: TGTGCCAGCAGTGCGACTGGGAGCTCCTACGAGCAGTACTTC; d_call: NA; v_call: TRBV27; clone_size: few; cdr3_length: 14; j_call: TRBJ2-7
cdr3_aa: CASSYGGVPTGELFF; cdr3_nt: TGTGCCAGCAGCTATGGCGGGGTGCCCACCGGGGAGCTGTTTTTT; d_call: NA; v_call: TRBV9; clone_size: NA; cdr3_length: 15; j_call: TRBJ2-2
cdr3_aa: CASSQAGSVQYGYTF; cdr3_nt: TGCGCCAGCAGCCAAGCCGGGTCCGTTCAGTATGGCTACACCTTC; d_call: NA; v_call: TRBV4-1; clone_size: NA; cdr3_length: 15; j_call: TRBJ1-2
cdr3_aa: CASDFGPASTDTQYF; cdr3_nt: TGTGCCTCCGACTTCGGCCCTGCTAGCACAGATACGCAGTATTTT; d_call: NA; v_call: TRBV30; clone_size: NA; cdr3_length: 15; j_call: TRBJ2-3
cdr3_aa: CRSPTTKTF; cdr3_nt: TGCAGATCGCCCACAACCAAAACCTTC; d_call: NA; v_call: TRBV20-1; clone_size: few; cdr3_length: 9; j_call: TRBJ1-2
cdr3_aa: CASSEASGSGQETQYF; cdr3_nt: TGTGCCAGCAGTGAGGCCAGCGGGAGCGGTCAAGAGACCCAGTACTTC; d_call: TRBD2; v_call: TRBV6-4; clone_size: many; cdr3_length: 16; j_call: TRBJ2-5
cdr3_aa: CASRTTGARPNQPQHF; cdr3_nt: TGTGCCAGCAGAACGACAGGGGCGAGACCCAATCAGCCCCAGCATTTT; d_call: TRBD1; v_call: TRBV28; clone_size: NA; cdr3_length: 16; j_call: TRBJ1-5
cdr3_aa: CASTMGIFTGNTIYF; cdr3_nt: TGTGCCAGCACCATGGGGATATTCACTGGAAACACCATATATTTT; d_call: NA; v_call: TRBV28; clone_size: many; cdr3_length: 15; j_call: TRBJ1-3
cdr3_aa: CASSSTDSGSAYEQYF; cdr3_nt: TGTGCCAGCAGCTCAACCGATAGCGGGAGCGCCTACGAGCAGTACTTC; d_call: TRBD2; v_call: TRBV13; clone_size: NA; cdr3_length: 16; j_call: TRBJ2-7
cdr3_aa: CASSLGTGSTDTQYF; cdr3_nt: TGTGCCAGCAGTCTCGGGACGGGAAGCACAGATACGCAGTATTTT; d_call: NA; v_call: TRBV6-5; clone_size: NA; cdr3_length: 15; j_call: TRBJ2-3
cdr3_aa: CASSLRSSGSPRSYEQYF; cdr3_nt: TGTGCCAGCAGCTTACGATCTAGCGGGAGCCCACGCTCCTACGAGCAGTACTTC; d_call: TRBD2; v_call: TRBV5-6; clone_size: few; cdr3_length: 18; j_call: TRBJ2-7
cdr3_aa: CASSFSWPGANVLTF; cdr3_nt: TGTGCCAGCAGTTTTAGTTGGCCTGGGGCCAACGTCCTGACTTTC; d_call: NA; v_call: TRBV28; clone_size: NA; cdr3_length: 15; j_call: TRBJ2-6
cdr3_aa: CASSLIGGISNQPQHF; cdr3_nt: TGTGCCAGCAGTTTAATAGGGGGGATTAGCAATCAGCCCCAGCATTTT; d_call: NA; v_call: TRBV27; clone_size: NA; cdr3_length: 16; j_call: TRBJ1-5
cdr3_aa: CASSLGVGARASEKLFF; cdr3_nt: TGTGCCAGCAGCTTGGGGGTTGGTGCGAGGGCGTCAGAAAAACTGTTTTTT; d_call: NA; v_call: TRBV7-9; clone_size: few; cdr3_length: 17; j_call: TRBJ1-4
cdr3_aa: CASSRRPGTVYEQYF; cdr3_nt: TGTGCCAGCAGCCGCCGTCCCGGGACGGTCTACGAGCAGTACTTC; d_call: NA; v_call: TRBV7-8; clone_size: NA; cdr3_length: 15; j_call: TRBJ2-7
cdr3_aa: CASSSGSTGELFF; cdr3_nt: TGTGCCAGCAGTAGCGGGAGCACCGGGGAGCTGTTTTTT; d_call: TRBD2; v_call: TRBV6-5; clone_size: few; cdr3_length: 13; j_call: TRBJ2-2
cdr3_aa: CASSFELLNEKLFF; cdr3_nt: TGCGCCAGCAGTTTTGAGCTACTAAATGAAAAACTGTTTTTT; d_call: NA; v_call: TRBV5-1; clone_size: once; cdr3_length: 14; j_call: TRBJ1-4
cdr3_aa: CASSQDELARTTQYF; cdr3_nt: TGTGCCAGCAGCCAAGACGAGCTAGCAAGAACGACCCAGTACTTC; d_call: NA; v_call: TRBV4-2; clone_size: NA; cdr3_length: 15; j_call: TRBJ2-5
cdr3_aa: CASSPSRRDRGYTF; cdr3_nt: TGTGCCAGCAGCCCCTCCCGCCGGGACAGAGGCTACACCTTC; d_call: TRBD1; v_call: TRBV9; clone_size: NA; cdr3_length: 14; j_call: TRBJ1-2
cdr3_aa: CASSLHQGPLREQYF; cdr3_nt: TGTGCCAGCAGCTTACATCAGGGCCCCCTTCGAGAGCAGTACTTC; d_call: NA; v_call: TRBV7-8; clone_size: NA; cdr3_length: 15; j_call: TRBJ2-7
cdr3_aa: CASREETSTQSRANVLTF; cdr3_nt: TGTGCAAGTCGCGAGGAAACCTCCACACAAAGTCGGGCCAACGTCCTGACTTTC; d_call: NA; v_call: TRBV12-2; clone_size: NA; cdr3_length: 18; j_call: TRBJ2-6
cdr3_aa: CASSRTRAYEQYF; cdr3_nt: TGTGCCAGCAGTAGAACCAGGGCCTACGAGCAGTACTTC; d_call: NA; v_call: TRBV28; clone_size: NA; cdr3_length: 13; j_call: TRBJ2-7
cdr3_aa: CAITAYYGYTF; cdr3_nt: TGTGCCATCACGGCCTACTATGGCTACACCTTC; d_call: NA; v_call: TRBV10-3; clone_size: NA; cdr3_length: 11; j_call: TRBJ1-2
cdr3_aa: CASSPFRGSNSPLHF; cdr3_nt: TGTGCCAGCAGTCCCTTTCGGGGAAGTAATTCACCCCTCCACTTT; d_call: NA; v_call: TRBV28; clone_size: once; cdr3_length: 15; j_call: TRBJ1-6
cdr3_aa: CASTLHPGQGYEQYF; cdr3_nt: TGTGCCAGCACTCTTCACCCGGGACAGGGGTACGAGCAGTACTTC; d_call: TRBD1; v_call: TRBV6-1; clone_size: NA; cdr3_length: 15; j_call: TRBJ2-7
cdr3_aa: CASSLAGGTTYEQYF; cdr3_nt: TGTGCCAGCAGCTTGGCCGGTGGGACAACCTACGAGCAGTACTTC; d_call: NA; v_call: TRBV5-6; clone_size: NA; cdr3_length: 15; j_call: TRBJ2-7
cdr3_aa: CASSHYTANTGELFF; cdr3_nt: TGTGCCAGCAGCCATTACACAGCGAACACCGGGGAGCTGTTTTTT; d_call: NA; v_call: TRBV4-2; clone_size: few; cdr3_length: 15; j_call: TRBJ2-2
cdr3_aa: CASSVAGDTYEQYF; cdr3_nt: TGTGCCAGCAGCGTAGCGGGAGACACCTACGAGCAGTACTTC; d_call: NA; v_call: TRBV9; clone_size: NA; cdr3_length: 14; j_call: TRBJ2-7
cdr3_aa: CASSPGGRSRYEQYF; cdr3_nt: TGTGCCAGCAGCCCCGGAGGCAGGTCGCGCTACGAGCAGTACTTC; d_call: NA; v_call: TRBV5-4; clone_size: NA; cdr3_length: 15; j_call: TRBJ2-7
cdr3_aa: CASSPTQGISYEQYF; cdr3_nt: TGTGCCAGCAGCCCTACACAGGGGATTTCCTACGAGCAGTACTTC; d_call: TRBD1; v_call: TRBV11-2; clone_size: NA; cdr3_length: 15; j_call: TRBJ2-7
cdr3_aa: CASSTAQRQVSGANVLTF; cdr3_nt: TGTGCCAGTAGTACCGCCCAGAGACAAGTCTCTGGGGCCAACGTCCTGACTTTC; d_call: NA; v_call: TRBV19; clone_size: few; cdr3_length: 18; j_call: TRBJ2-6
cdr3_aa: CSVAGGFNHGYNEQFF; cdr3_nt: TGCAGCGTTGCCGGCGGGTTTAACCATGGCTACAATGAGCAGTTCTTC; d_call: NA; v_call: TRBV29-1; clone_size: NA; cdr3_length: 16; j_call: TRBJ2-1